One and the same sample provided the 10 T cell receptor beta chains below, sequenced in a study of T cells in Graves' hyperthyroidism and ophthalmopathy. RNA transcripts were the template for amplifying TCR beta CDR3 regions. The HTBI set primed first-round TCR CDR3 RT-PCR. Using its own MiXCR run on the multiplex PCR reads, TCRdb lists one record per CDR3 protein. Of about 560,000 distinct CDR3 sequences in the sample, 16% are singletons; the top ten hold under 20%. The sample taken for sequencing was blood. All receptors derive from a woman younger than 30 with Graves' hyperthyroidism.

This clonotype was recorded at least ten times. CDR3 bases: TGTGCCAGCAGTCCTCGAGGGGCGGGGTACAATGAGCAGTTCTTC. Translating it yields CASSPRGAGYNEQFF. The chain recombines TRBV11-3 with TRBJ2-1; a possible D gene is TRBD2 (6 bases). The CDR3 consists of 15 residues. Trimming cost V 6 bases and J 4 bases, with 16 bases left between them. Per germline, CDR1 SGHNT and CDR2 YENEEA. The variable domain in full, with the rest retrieved from reference TRBV11-3 and TRBJ2-1, is EAGVVQSPRYKIIEKKQPVAFWCNPISGHNTLYWYLQNLGQGPELLIRYENEEAVDDSQLPKDRFSAERLKGVDSTLKIQPAELGDSAVYLCASSPRGAGYNEQFFGPGTRLTVL.

The chain joins TRBV2 to TRBJ2-3; D gene ambiguous. CDR3 length equals 14 residues. CDR1 SNHLY and CDR2 FYNNEI come from the germline V gene. Trimming took off 3 bases at V and 1 base at J, with 8 bases between the two ends. In DNA, the CDR3 is TGTGCCAGCAGTGATATGTCCGGCACAGATACGCAGTATTTT. Protein: CASSDMSGTDTQYF.

This clonotype has just a few counts. The J gene is TRBJ2-2, the V gene TRBV27, with D possibly TRBD2 on 5 matching bases. The CDR3 covers 16 residues. V was clipped by 0 bases and J by 4 bases, with 12 bases between them. Germline CDR1 is MNHEY and CDR2 is SMNVEV (reference sequence). CDR3 bases: TGTGCCAGCAGTTTATCTGCCGGGGTTCGCACCGGGGAGCTGTTTTTT. Translating gives CASSLSAGVRTGELFF.

This clonotype has just a few counts. J is TRBJ1-6 and V is TRBV12-3 or TRBV12-4; the D gene is possibly TRBD1 (5 bases). This CDR3 contains 12 residues. Trimming shortened V by 1 base and J by 13 bases, and 8 bases separated the two germline ends. The CDR3 loop reads CASSLVSGPLHF. The CDR3, as DNA: TGTGCCAGCAGTTTAGTTTCAGGGCCCCTCCACTTT.

This clonotype was found many times. The chain couples TRBV24-1 to TRBJ1-5; the match to TRBD1 covers 10 bases. The CDR3 consists of 16 residues. Germline assignment: CDR1 KGHDR and CDR2 SFDVKD. Trimming cost V 6 bases and J 3 bases; bases outside gene matches: 7. The CDR3, as DNA: TGTGCCACCAGTAACGCCGGGACAGGGGACAATCAGCCCCAGCATTTT. As protein: CATSNAGTGDNQPQHF.

This clonotype came up many times. The chain links TRBV5-1 to TRBJ1-1, with 7 bases lining up with TRBD1. Germline V gene sequence: CDR1 SGHRS, CDR2 YFSETQ. The CDR3 extends over 13 amino acids. With V trimmed by 1 base and J by 3 bases, 0 bases remained unmatched. CDR3 DNA sequence: TGCGCCAGCAGCTTGCAGGGGGACACTGAAGCTTTCTTT. Translating it yields CASSLQGDTEAFF.

This clonotype has just a few counts. This chain uses TRBV3-1 with TRBJ2-5; 9 bases are a match to TRBD1. Unmatched junction bases numbered 13, after V lost 0 bases and J lost 2 bases. Germline CDR1 LGHDT, CDR2 YNNKEL (reference sequence). The CDR3 runs to 19 residues. Here the CDR3 DNA reads TGTGCCAGCAGCCAAGAGGGTTCTTGGACAGGGGTGGATCAAGAGACCCAGTACTTC. It translates to CASSQEGSWTGVDQETQYF.

The genes are TRBV7-2 and TRBJ1-1; 7 nucleotides align to TRBD1. CDR3 length equals 13 residues. Looked up from germline, CDR1 is SGHTA and CDR2 is FQGNSA. After removal of 1 base from V and 8 bases from J, the junction contained 4 bases not matched to a gene. The CDR3 is CASSLETGREAFF. The CDR3 DNA reads TGTGCCAGCAGCTTAGAGACAGGGAGAGAAGCTTTCTTT.

The table lists this clonotype with a few counts. This sequence joins TRBV9 and TRBJ2-3; TRBD2 agrees at 10 bases. The CDR3 has 18 residues. In germline, CDR1 is SGDLS, CDR2 YYNGEE. V trimming: 4 bases; J trimming: 6 bases; junction bases outside the gene matches: 17. CDR3 amino acids: CASSLEGSSGRFLDTQYF. DNA for the CDR3: TGTGCCAGCAGCCTAGAGGGATCTAGCGGGAGATTTTTGGATACGCAGTATTTT.

This clonotype has only a few counts. The V and J genes are TRBV7-2 and TRBJ1-3, with TRBD1 identical over 9 bases. Germline CDR1 and CDR2: SGHTA and FQGNSA. The CDR3 has 13 amino acids. Unmatched junction bases numbered 0, after V lost 6 bases and J lost 3 bases. The CDR3: CASRTGGGNTIYF. CDR3 in DNA: TGTGCCAGCAGGACAGGGGGTGGAAACACCATATATTTT.